This is a list of T cell receptor beta chains from one sample in a study of shared clonotypes between healthy human individuals. Some clones are missing from TCRdb's copy, which holds only in-frame ones; the method was immunoSEQ multiplex PCR. The sample lists about a million clones; roughly 77% were seen once. Sequenced input: memory CD4+ T cells from PBMCs. These receptors were collected from a man younger than 35 in good health. Some clones in this sample may be carry-over from other donors' samples. Each CDR3 is given with its conserved first and last residue. Fields, in order: clone size, V gene, D gene, J gene, CDR3 protein, CDR3 DNA. A D gene is named only where the DNA matches it firmly. Rows may omit the clone size; those that give it use once, few, many or a size class.

abundance: -; v_gene: TRBV6-5; d_gene: -; j_gene: TRBJ1-5; CDR3aa: CASSYKGSQPQHF; CDR3nt: TGTGCCAGCAGTTACAAAGGGAGTCAGCCCCAGCATTTT
abundance: -; v_gene: TRBV19; d_gene: -; j_gene: TRBJ2-1; CDR3aa: CASSIGDPGRGNEQFF; CDR3nt: TGTGCCAGTAGTATAGGGGACCCTGGCCGAGGGAATGAGCAGTTCTTC
abundance: few; v_gene: TRBV10-2; d_gene: -; j_gene: TRBJ1-1; CDR3aa: CASRSMNTEAFF; CDR3nt: TGCGCCAGCAGGAGTATGAACACTGAAGCTTTCTTT
abundance: -; v_gene: TRBV20-1; d_gene: -; j_gene: TRBJ2-3; CDR3aa: CSASADTQYF; CDR3nt: TGCAGTGCTAGTGCGGATACGCAGTATTTT
abundance: -; v_gene: TRBV5-1; d_gene: TRBD1; j_gene: TRBJ1-1; CDR3aa: CASSLAPQGGNTEAFF; CDR3nt: TGCGCCAGCAGCTTGGCCCCACAGGGGGGGAACACTGAAGCTTTCTTT
abundance: few; v_gene: TRBV7-9; d_gene: TRBD2; j_gene: TRBJ2-1; CDR3aa: CASSSASGRHTYNEQFF; CDR3nt: TGTGCCAGCAGCTCAGCTAGCGGGAGGCATACCTACAATGAGCAGTTCTTC
abundance: -; v_gene: TRBV5-1; d_gene: -; j_gene: TRBJ1-1; CDR3aa: CASSLEMGEAFF; CDR3nt: TGCGCCAGCAGCTTGGAAATGGGTGAAGCTTTCTTT
abundance: -; v_gene: TRBV4-3; d_gene: -; j_gene: TRBJ1-3; CDR3aa: CASSQDGTPKLFF; CDR3nt: TGCGCCAGCAGCCAAGATGGAACGCCCAAGCTTTTCTTT
abundance: -; v_gene: TRBV5-1; d_gene: TRBD1; j_gene: TRBJ2-3; CDR3aa: CASSFGTGTDTQYF; CDR3nt: TGCGCCAGCAGCTTTGGGACAGGGACAGATACGCAGTATTTT
abundance: -; v_gene: TRBV11-2; d_gene: TRBD1; j_gene: TRBJ2-7; CDR3aa: CASSRDRGYEQYF; CDR3nt: TGTGCCAGCAGCAGGGACAGGGGGTACGAGCAGTACTTC
abundance: -; v_gene: TRBV18; d_gene: TRBD2; j_gene: TRBJ2-7; CDR3aa: CASSPGGRRSEQYF; CDR3nt: TGTGCCAGCTCACCGGGCGGGAGAAGGTCCGAGCAGTACTTC
abundance: -; v_gene: TRBV5-1; d_gene: TRBD1; j_gene: TRBJ2-3; CDR3aa: CASSSSGGRTDTQYF; CDR3nt: TGCGCCAGCAGCTCCTCAGGGGGAAGAACAGATACGCAGTATTTT
abundance: -; v_gene: TRBV6-6; d_gene: TRBD1; j_gene: TRBJ1-1; CDR3aa: CASSYPGQQNTEAFF; CDR3nt: TGTGCCAGCAGTTACCCGGGACAGCAGAACACTGAAGCTTTCTTT
abundance: -; v_gene: TRBV5-1; d_gene: -; j_gene: TRBJ1-2; CDR3aa: CASSLGLPSNYGYTF; CDR3nt: TGCGCCAGCAGCTTGGGACTGCCTTCTAACTATGGCTACACCTTC
abundance: few; v_gene: TRBV4-1; d_gene: -; j_gene: TRBJ2-1; CDR3aa: CAGSRSLSSYNEQFF; CDR3nt: TGCGCCGGCAGCAGGAGTTTAAGCTCCTACAATGAGCAGTTCTTC
abundance: -; v_gene: TRBV25-1; d_gene: -; j_gene: TRBJ1-1; CDR3aa: CASRTLSTEAFF; CDR3nt: TGTGCCAGCCGTACCCTTTCCACTGAAGCTTTCTTT
abundance: few; v_gene: TRBV7-9; d_gene: -; j_gene: TRBJ1-3; CDR3aa: CASSLDFGRLISGNTIYF; CDR3nt: TGTGCCAGCAGCTTAGACTTCGGCCGTCTAATCTCTGGAAACACCATATATTTT
abundance: -; v_gene: TRBV7-3; d_gene: -; j_gene: TRBJ2-3; CDR3aa: CASSWGLGGGPRDTQYF; CDR3nt: TGTGCCAGCAGCTGGGGCTTAGGGGGAGGGCCTCGGGATACGCAGTATTTT
abundance: few; v_gene: TRBV6-1; d_gene: -; j_gene: TRBJ1-2; CDR3aa: CASSGEGRYGYTF; CDR3nt: TGTGCCAGCAGTGGGGAGGGGAGGTATGGCTACACCTTC
abundance: -; v_gene: TRBV7-3; d_gene: TRBD1; j_gene: TRBJ2-3; CDR3aa: CASSLTPDRTRTDTQYF; CDR3nt: TGTGCCAGCAGCTTAACCCCGGACAGGACGCGCACAGATACGCAGTATTTT
abundance: -; v_gene: TRBV15; d_gene: TRBD1; j_gene: TRBJ2-1; CDR3aa: CATSRDNVGRGRGNEQFF; CDR3nt: TGTGCCACCAGCAGAGATAACGTCGGAAGGGGGCGCGGAAATGAGCAGTTCTTC
abundance: -; v_gene: TRBV29-1; d_gene: -; j_gene: TRBJ1-5; CDR3aa: CSVATGWDQPQHF; CDR3nt: TGCAGCGTTGCCACAGGGTGGGATCAGCCCCAGCATTTT
abundance: -; v_gene: TRBV7-2; d_gene: -; j_gene: TRBJ2-2; CDR3aa: CASSPEGAGLAITGELFF; CDR3nt: TGTGCCAGCAGCCCAGAAGGGGCGGGTCTAGCGATCACCGGGGAGCTGTTTTTT
abundance: few; v_gene: TRBV7-3; d_gene: TRBD2; j_gene: TRBJ2-5; CDR3aa: CASSLSASGVGETQYF; CDR3nt: TGTGCCAGCAGCTTAAGTGCTAGCGGGGTCGGTGAGACCCAGTACTTC
abundance: -; v_gene: TRBV6-5; d_gene: TRBD1; j_gene: TRBJ1-3; CDR3aa: CASRDGTGGNTIYF; CDR3nt: TGTGCCAGCAGGGACGGGACAGGGGGAAACACCATATATTTT
abundance: -; v_gene: TRBV5-1; d_gene: -; j_gene: TRBJ2-1; CDR3aa: CASSPESGEQFF; CDR3nt: TGCGCCAGCAGCCCCGAATCGGGTGAGCAGTTCTTC
abundance: -; v_gene: TRBV5-6; d_gene: TRBD1; j_gene: TRBJ2-5; CDR3aa: CASRRQGGETQYF; CDR3nt: TGTGCCAGCAGGAGACAGGGGGGAGAGACCCAGTACTTC
abundance: -; v_gene: TRBV11-2; d_gene: -; j_gene: TRBJ1-5; CDR3aa: CASSLGLAYQPQHF; CDR3nt: TGTGCCAGCAGCTTAGGTTTGGCTTATCAGCCCCAGCATTTT
abundance: -; v_gene: TRBV13; d_gene: -; j_gene: TRBJ1-2; CDR3aa: CASSARGLDTF; CDR3nt: TGTGCCAGCAGCGCTCGGGGGCTTGACACCTTC
abundance: -; v_gene: TRBV19; d_gene: -; j_gene: TRBJ1-3; CDR3aa: CASNRQISGNTIYF; CDR3nt: TGTGCCAGTAACCGACAGATCTCTGGAAACACCATATATTTT
abundance: few; v_gene: TRBV7-9; d_gene: TRBD2; j_gene: TRBJ2-1; CDR3aa: CASSLPSGRADNEQFF; CDR3nt: TGTGCCAGCAGCTTACCAAGCGGGAGGGCCGACAATGAGCAGTTCTTC
abundance: -; v_gene: TRBV5-1; d_gene: TRBD1; j_gene: TRBJ2-5; CDR3aa: CASSWTGGETQYF; CDR3nt: TGCGCCAGCAGTTGGACAGGGGGAGAGACCCAGTACTTC
abundance: -; v_gene: TRBV28; d_gene: TRBD1; j_gene: TRBJ1-5; CDR3aa: CASSLGQGDQPQHF; CDR3nt: TGTGCCAGCAGTTTGGGACAGGGAGATCAGCCCCAGCATTTT
abundance: once; v_gene: TRBV6-1; d_gene: -; j_gene: TRBJ2-7; CDR3aa: CASSALTPGTEQYF; CDR3nt: TGTGCCAGCAGTGCTTTGACTCCCGGCACGGAGCAGTACTTC
abundance: -; v_gene: TRBV28; d_gene: -; j_gene: TRBJ1-5; CDR3aa: CASSRSGSNQPQHF; CDR3nt: TGTGCCAGCAGTCGCTCAGGAAGCAATCAGCCCCAGCATTTT
abundance: few; v_gene: TRBV11-3; d_gene: -; j_gene: TRBJ2-2; CDR3aa: CASSIGTGSGELFF; CDR3nt: TGTGCCAGCAGCATAGGGACGGGGAGCGGGGAGCTGTTTTTT
abundance: -; v_gene: TRBV6-5; d_gene: -; j_gene: TRBJ1-1; CDR3aa: CASSSEAFF; CDR3nt: TGTGCCAGCAGTTCTGAAGCTTTCTTT
abundance: -; v_gene: TRBV7-8; d_gene: TRBD1; j_gene: TRBJ1-6; CDR3aa: CASSLSDRGPLHF; CDR3nt: TGTGCCAGCAGCTTATCCGACAGGGGGCCCCTCCACTTT
abundance: -; v_gene: TRBV5-6; d_gene: -; j_gene: TRBJ1-1; CDR3aa: CASSFHNTEAFF; CDR3nt: TGTGCCAGCAGCTTCCACAACACTGAAGCTTTCTTT
abundance: -; v_gene: TRBV7-8; d_gene: -; j_gene: TRBJ1-2; CDR3aa: CASSLGGTPGSGYTF; CDR3nt: TGTGCCAGCAGCTTAGGGGGGACCCCAGGGAGCGGCTACACCTTC
abundance: -; v_gene: TRBV6-6; d_gene: TRBD1; j_gene: TRBJ1-4; CDR3aa: CASRRTGWGNEKLFF; CDR3nt: TGTGCCAGCAGACGGACAGGGTGGGGTAATGAAAAACTGTTTTTT